These 15 T cell receptor beta chains share one sample of origin, sequenced in a study of shared clonotypes between healthy human individuals. TCRdb keeps only in-frame clones here, not all; method: immunoSEQ multiplex PCR. The repertoire holds approximately 2.5 million clones, with over 85% as singletons. Sequenced material: naive CD4+ T cells sorted from blood. Subset noted: CD45RA+ positively selected. Source of these receptors: a man in his late teens or twenties in good health.

The rearrangement uses TRBV10-3 and TRBJ1-1; D is uncertain. The CDR3 is 14 amino acids. Germline CDR1 is ENHRY and CDR2 is SYGVKD. Trimming took 10 bases from V and 1 from J, leaving 16 bases between them. CDR3 amino acids: CATAFQVSNTEAFF. The CDR3 coding sequence is TGTGCCACCGCATTCCAGGTTTCGAACACTGAAGCTTTCTTT.

This clone was seen a single time. The V and J genes are TRBV19 and TRBJ2-7, with 8 bases identical to TRBD2. The CDR3 length is 13 residues. CDR1 LNHDA and CDR2 SQIVND come from the germline V gene (reference sequence). The J segment lost 3 bases and the V segment lost 3 bases, leaving 1 base of the junction unmatched. The CDR3 sequence: CASSMGTSYEQYF. Written as DNA, the CDR3 is TGTGCCAGTAGTATGGGGACTAGCTACGAGCAGTACTTC. The variable domain in full, with the rest retrieved from reference TRBV19 and TRBJ2-7, is DGGITQSPKYLFRKEGQNVTLSCEQNLNHDAMYWYRQDPGQGLRLIYYSQIVNDFQKGDIAEGYSVSREKKESFPLTVTSAQKNPTAFYLCASSMGTSYEQYFGPGTRLTVT.

The V and J genes are TRBV2 and TRBJ1-4; D is unresolved. The V and J ends lost 4 bases and 8 bases respectively, with 11 bases between them. CDR1 SNHLY and CDR2 FYNNEI come from the germline V gene. This CDR3 is built from 13 residues. The CDR3, as DNA: TGTGCCAGCAGTGTCCGGGGAGGGGAAAAACTGTTTTTT. Encoded protein: CASSVRGGEKLFF. Together with reference TRBV2 and TRBJ1-4, the CDR3 gives the full variable domain: EPEVTQTPSHQVTQMGQEVILRCVPISNHLYFYWYRQILGQKVEFLVSFYNNEISEKSEIFDDQFSVERPDGSNFTLKIRSTKLEDSAMYFCASSVRGGEKLFFGSGTQLSVL.

This clone was found once. This chain connects TRBV10-3 to TRBJ2-5, with 7 bases matching TRBD2. Trimming cost V 6 bases and J 2 bases; bases outside gene matches: 15. There are 17 residues in the CDR3. The germline CDR1 and CDR2 sequences are ENHRY and SYGVKD. Here the CDR3 reads CAIRPAPWTSRQETQYF. Written as DNA, the CDR3 is TGTGCCATCAGACCCGCCCCATGGACTAGTCGTCAAGAGACCCAGTACTTC.

This rearrangement joins TRBV20-1 to TRBJ2-7; a weak D match, TRBD2 (6 bases). Per germline, CDR1 DFQATT and CDR2 SNEGSKA (reference sequence). The CDR3 contains 11 residues. Trimming took 4 bases from V and 5 from J, leaving 9 bases between them. CDR3 region: CSATRRDEQYF. Here the CDR3 DNA reads TGCAGTGCTACCCGGAGGGACGAGCAGTACTTC.

The genes are TRBV2 and TRBJ2-1; the match to TRBD2 covers 14 bases. This CDR3 is 14 amino acids long. With 6 bases clipped from V and 9 bases from J, the junction kept 4 bases outside the gene matches. Germline V lookup: CDR1 SNHLY, CDR2 FYNNEI. CDR3: CASRGTSGSGEQFF. CDR3 DNA sequence: TGTGCCAGCAGAGGGACTAGCGGGAGCGGTGAGCAGTTCTTC. The full variable domain, completed using reference TRBV2 and TRBJ2-1, is EPEVTQTPSHQVTQMGQEVILRCVPISNHLYFYWYRQILGQKVEFLVSFYNNEISEKSEIFDDQFSVERPDGSNFTLKIRSTKLEDSAMYFCASRGTSGSGEQFFGPGTRLTVL.

Note on this clone: This sample includes further DNA sequences coding for the same CDR3. DNA of the CDR3: TGTGCCAGCAGTTTGGCCGGATACGAGCAGTACTTC. The encoded protein is CASSLAGYEQYF. This chain joins TRBV28 and TRBJ2-7; D remains unclear. The CDR3 is made up of 12 amino acids. The germline V gene has CDR1 MDHEN and CDR2 SYDVKM. The V and J ends lost 3 bases and 4 bases respectively, with 7 bases between them.

The chain has TRBV7-8 and TRBJ2-7; D is possibly TRBD1 or TRBD2 (5 bases each). The CDR3 covers 15 residues. The ends were cut back, 3 bases at V and 6 bases at J, with 18 bases in the middle. In germline, CDR1 is SGHVS, CDR2 FQNEAQ. The CDR3 nucleotides are TGTGCCAGCAGCTTGCAAGTGAGGGGCGGTTTCGAGCAGTACTTC. Translated, it gives CASSLQVRGGFEQYF. Drawing the rest from reference TRBV7-8 and TRBJ2-7, the complete variable domain is GAGVSQSPRYKVAKRGQDVALRCDPISGHVSLFWYQQALGQGPEFLTYFQNEAQLDKSGLPSDRFFAERPEGSVSTLKIQRTQQEDSAVYLCASSLQVRGGFEQYFGPGTRLTVT.

With respect to this clone: In the same sample, other DNA sequences code for this CDR3. The V gene is TRBV18, the J gene TRBJ2-5; D is undetermined. The CDR3 has 13 amino acids. V dropped 3 bases and J dropped 1 base, with 6 bases sitting between them. CDR1 and CDR2 (germline): KGHSH, LQKENI. This chain's CDR3 is CASSPRPQETQYF. CDR3 nucleotide sequence: TGTGCCAGCTCACCTCGCCCCCAAGAGACCCAGTACTTC. Together with reference TRBV18 and TRBJ2-5, the CDR3 gives the full variable domain: NAGVMQNPRHLVRRRGQEARLRCSPMKGHSHVYWYRQLPEEGLKFMVYLQKENIIDESGMPKERFSAEFPKEGPSILRIQQVVRGDSAAYFCASSPRPQETQYFGPGTRLLVL.

This chain connects TRBV5-4 to TRBJ2-5, with 7 bases lining up with TRBD1. V lost 4 bases to trimming and J lost 11 bases; unmatched junction nucleotides: 11. Germline CDR1 is SGHNT and CDR2 is YYREEE (reference sequence). The CDR3 contains 13 residues. The CDR3 loop reads CASSQQGQAEQYF. The CDR3 DNA follows: TGTGCCAGCAGCCAACAAGGACAGGCTGAGCAGTACTTC.

The chain couples TRBV7-2 to TRBJ2-5; 8 bases fit TRBD2. This CDR3 has 14 amino acids. Looked up from germline, CDR1 is SGHTA and CDR2 is FQGNSA. Trimming cost V 8 bases and J 2 bases; bases outside gene matches: 7. The CDR3 is CASSPGGDQETQYF. CDR3 in DNA: TGTGCCAGCTCCCCGGGGGGGGATCAAGAGACCCAGTACTTC.

This clone was recorded a few times. V and J are TRBV19 and TRBJ2-1, with D possibly matching TRBD1 (5 bases). Trimming cost V 10 bases and J 5 bases, with 18 bases left between them. The germline V gene encodes CDR1 LNHDA and CDR2 SQIVND (reference sequence). The CDR3 is made up of 14 amino acids. The CDR3 spells CATTRAGINNEQFF. CDR3 nucleotide sequence: TGTGCCACAACAAGGGCAGGGATCAACAATGAGCAGTTCTTC. Full variable domain (rest looked up from reference TRBV19 and TRBJ2-1): DGGITQSPKYLFRKEGQNVTLSCEQNLNHDAMYWYRQDPGQGLRLIYYSQIVNDFQKGDIAEGYSVSREKKESFPLTVTSAQKNPTAFYLCATTRAGINNEQFFGPGTRLTVL.

The V gene is TRBV15, the J gene TRBJ2-1; TRBD1 might be the D (7 bases). Germline CDR1 and CDR2: LNHNV and YYDKDF (reference sequence). The CDR3 contains 16 residues. The V and J ends lost 1 base and 9 bases respectively, with 19 bases between them. Here the CDR3 reads CATSRGRQGGLGEQFF. The CDR3 region has the DNA TGTGCCACCAGCAGAGGTCGTCAGGGGGGTTTGGGTGAGCAGTTCTTC.

About this clone: The sample contains more than one DNA sequence encoding this CDR3. This sequence joins TRBV6-6 and TRBJ2-2, with 8 bases matching TRBD1. The CDR3 is 13 amino acids. Trimming cost V 5 bases and J 6 bases; bases outside gene matches: 2. Germline CDR1 reads MNHNY; CDR2 reads SVGAGI (reference sequence). The CDR3 loop is CASSPQGAGELFF. The CDR3 DNA sequence: TGTGCCAGCAGTCCACAGGGGGCCGGGGAGCTGTTTTTT.

The rearrangement joins TRBV2 to TRBJ2-1, with 8 bases matching TRBD2. CDR1 and CDR2 (germline): SNHLY, FYNNEI. This CDR3 is 16 amino acids long. V was pared by 7 bases and J by 3 bases, with 11 bases of the junction left unmatched. The CDR3: CASTPERGLVYNEQFF. CDR3 bases: TGTGCCAGCACCCCCGAGAGGGGACTAGTCTACAATGAGCAGTTCTTC.